Below, one T cell receptor (beta chain) is given with its context. This clonotype was detected once. The antigen it recognizes is unknown. Per-nucleotide qualities are absent, and no much larger clonotype sits a single base away. Just one read gives weak support. The entry originates in a study of regulatory T cells in long-lasting Graves disease (dated by TCRdb to the early 2020s). Concerning the study at large: Newly diagnosed Graves' disease patients had taken antithyroid drugs for less than 3 months. Peripheral blood TCR sequencing and RNA sequencing compared persistent Graves' disease patients with newly diagnosed Graves' disease patients. The study took place in China and was registered as a clinical trial. A total of 35 or so samples were covered by TCR sequencing, comprising approximately 13 persistent and approximately 20 newly diagnosed Graves' disease patients. Here is what the overall study found, with its caveats: TRBV28, TRBJ1-2 and TRBJ2-5 were preferentially used in persistent disease, while TRBV20-1 and TRBJ2-1 were favored in newly diagnosed disease. Peripheral blood alone was examined, since thyroid tissue, which constituted the primary lesion, could not be accessed. Compared with newly diagnosed patients, patients with persistent Graves' disease had lower TCR Shannon entropy and fewer highly expanded clones, which suggests clonal expansion. Sequencing and analysis were limited to the TCR beta chain. The authors noted that the small sample size was a limitation that may lower accuracy. Patients with persistent disease shared more public clonotypes (under 3,000) than newly diagnosed patients did (966).

The germline V gene supplies CDR1 MNHNS and CDR2 SASEGT. The CDR3 measures 16 amino acids from cysteine to phenylalanine. Only CDR3 DNA remains: 48 bases, in frame from the first base. V lost 2 bases and J lost 1 base, and the count of bases not matched to a germline gene is 7. The receptor library was made with multiplex PCR. The sequencer listed for this sample is Illumina HiSeq 4000. CDR3 regions were amplified by Arm-PCR with iRepertoire HTBI primers to construct TCR beta libraries. Gel purification was performed on PCR products prior to sequencing. For the original study's pipeline: Gene usage analysis of CDR3 amino acid clonotypes relied on the 60 or so TRBV and 15 or so TRBJ segments identified across samples. COPE and FqMerger were used to merge the filtered high-quality paired reads into contigs. BLAST was used to align contigs to IMGT TRBV, TRBD and TRBJ reference genes, and CDR3 was defined according to IMGT. Highly expanded clones were defined as clonotypes with a frequency above 0.1%. Shannon entropy served as the measure of repertoire diversity, while the Gini coefficient captured V-J evenness. A clonotype was considered public if more than one individual shared it. The raw public reads went through TCRdb reprocessing: fastp at Q25, MiXCR clone calling, in-frame beta chains kept. Duplicate CDR3 protein sequences are folded into a single record with the most common DNA and genes. These V and J calls originate from TCRdb's pipeline instead of the authors' own analysis. The sample yields 300,000 to 400,000 distinct CDR3 sequences; about 14% were counted once. 20% to 25% of the sample is held by the ten biggest clonotypes.

Sample time point, as interpreted from the label and publication: newly diagnosed GD, antithyroid drugs for less than 3 months. RNA was extracted from PBMCs in TRIzol for both TCR sequencing and RNA sequencing. The diagnosis of Graves' disease was made according to American Thyroid Association guidelines. Patients were recruited from an endocrinology department in Xi'an, China. Each patient gave approximately 10 milliliters of peripheral blood, collected in an EDTA anticoagulant tube. PBMCs were isolated by Ficoll Paque Plus density gradient separation without further T cell sorting. RNA quality was checked with an Agilent 2100 Bioanalyzer and agarose gel, and concentration with a NanoDrop 2000.

Material: peripheral blood mononuclear cells (PBMCs), obtained at new diagnosis, from a patient treated with antithyroid drugs. The clonotype comes from a female donor with Graves disease. Recombination joined TRBV6-1 with TRBJ1-2; 7 of the junction bases match TRBD1. The sequenced DNA is TGTGCCAGCAGTGAATTGGCAGGGGGAAATAACTATGGCTACACCTTC. This codes for CASSELAGGNNYGYTF.